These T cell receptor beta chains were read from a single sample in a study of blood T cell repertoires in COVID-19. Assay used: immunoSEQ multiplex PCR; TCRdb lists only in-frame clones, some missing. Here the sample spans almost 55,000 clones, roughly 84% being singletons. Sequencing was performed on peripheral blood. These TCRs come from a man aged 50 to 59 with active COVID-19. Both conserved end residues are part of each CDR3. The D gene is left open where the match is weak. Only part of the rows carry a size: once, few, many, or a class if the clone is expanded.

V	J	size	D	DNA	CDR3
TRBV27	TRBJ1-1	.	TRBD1	TGTGCCAGCAGCCTGGACAGGGTCGGCACTGAAGCTTTCTTT	CASSLDRVGTEAFF
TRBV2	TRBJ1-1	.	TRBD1	TGTGCCAGCGGGGTCCGACAGGGCCCCACTGAAGCTTTCTTT	CASGVRQGPTEAFF
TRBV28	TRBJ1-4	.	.	TGTGCCAGCAGTTTCGGTGGTAGGGGCCTAACTAATGAAAAACTGTTTTTT	CASSFGGRGLTNEKLFF
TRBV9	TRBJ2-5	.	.	TGTGCCAGCAGCGCCGGTCACGAAGAGACCCAGTACTTC	CASSAGHEETQYF
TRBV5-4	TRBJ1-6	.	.	TGTGCCAGCAGCTTGGACAGAGTTTATTCACCCCTCCACTTT	CASSLDRVYSPLHF
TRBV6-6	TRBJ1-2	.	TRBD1	TGTGCCAGCAGTTATCCTCAGGGGGCTAACTATGGCTACACCTTC	CASSYPQGANYGYTF
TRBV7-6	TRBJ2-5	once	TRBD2	TGTGCCAGCAGCTTAGGAGCGGGGGCGTTTCTTGAGACCCAGTACTTC	CASSLGAGAFLETQYF
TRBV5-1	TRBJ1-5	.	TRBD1	TGCGCCAGCAGCACAGGACAGGGTATAGGTCAGCCCCAGCATTTT	CASSTGQGIGQPQHF
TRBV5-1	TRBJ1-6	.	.	TGCGCCAGCAGCTTGGGGGGGGGACTTAATTCACCCCTCCACTTT	CASSLGGGLNSPLHF
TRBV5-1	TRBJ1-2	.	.	TGCGCCAGCAGCACCGCAGGGCCCTATGGCTACACCTTC	CASSTAGPYGYTF
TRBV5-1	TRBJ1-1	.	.	TGCGCCAGCAGCTTGCAGGGGATGAACACTGAAGCTTTCTTT	CASSLQGMNTEAFF
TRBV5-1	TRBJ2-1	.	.	TGCGCCAGCAGCTTCGTCACTAGTAACTACAATGAGCAGTTCTTC	CASSFVTSNYNEQFF
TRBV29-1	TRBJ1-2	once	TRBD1	TGCAGCGTGCTTGGACAGGGCATTGACGGCTACACCTTC	CSVLGQGIDGYTF
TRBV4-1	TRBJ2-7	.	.	TGCGCCAGCAGCCAAGTTGCAGCAGGGATCTACGAGCAGTACTTC	CASSQVAAGIYEQYF
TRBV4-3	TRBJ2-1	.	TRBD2	TGCGCCAGCAGCCAACTAGCGGGAGCGTCCAATGAGCAGTTCTTC	CASSQLAGASNEQFF
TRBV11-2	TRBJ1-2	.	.	TGTGCCAGCAGCTTAGCTAGCCAGGACGGCCTTGGCTACACCTTC	CASSLASQDGLGYTF
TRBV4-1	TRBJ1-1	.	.	TGCGCCAGCAGCCACAACAGGGTTAACACTGAAGCTTTCTTT	CASSHNRVNTEAFF
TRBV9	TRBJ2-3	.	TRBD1	TGTGCCAGCAGCTTCGGACAGGGAATAGATACGCAGTATTTT	CASSFGQGIDTQYF
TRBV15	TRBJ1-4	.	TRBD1	TGTGCCACGTCCGACAGGGGGCAAACTAATGAAAAACTGTTTTTT	CATSDRGQTNEKLFF
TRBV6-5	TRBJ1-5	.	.	TGTGCCAGCAGTCCGGGGGGTCAGCCCCAGCATTTT	CASSPGGQPQHF
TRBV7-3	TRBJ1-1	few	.	TGTGCCAGCAGCTTAACCCCAGGGTCTGCTTTCTTT	CASSLTPGSAFF
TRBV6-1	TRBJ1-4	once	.	TGTGCCAGCAGTGAGTCAGGGAGGTACCAACGGGAGGTTTTT	CASSESGRYQREVF
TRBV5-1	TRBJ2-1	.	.	TGCGCCAGCAGCTTATTGTCTAGCTTTGTTGAGCAGTTCTTC	CASSLLSSFVEQFF
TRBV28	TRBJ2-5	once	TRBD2	TGTGCCAGCAGTTTTCTACTAGCGGTACAAGAGACCCAGTACTTC	CASSFLLAVQETQYF
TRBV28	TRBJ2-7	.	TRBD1	TGTGCCAGTATTTCCGGGACAGAGAACCCCTACGAGCAGTACTTC	CASISGTENPYEQYF
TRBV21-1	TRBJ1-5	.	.	TGTGCCAGCAGCCCGCAACGGCAGGAGGAGCAGCCCCAGCATTTT	CASSPQRQEEQPQHF
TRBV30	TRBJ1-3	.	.	TGTGCCTGGAGTTACCCGGGACAATCTGGAAACACCATATATTTT	CAWSYPGQSGNTIYF
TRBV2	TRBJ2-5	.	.	TGTGCCAGCAGTGCCCTGGAGACCCAGTACTTC	CASSALETQYF
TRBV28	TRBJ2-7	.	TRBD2	TGTGCCAGCAGCTCGGCGGGGGGAGGCTCCTACGAGCAGTACTTC	CASSSAGGGSYEQYF
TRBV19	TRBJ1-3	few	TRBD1	TGTGCCAGTAGTCCCGGGACAGTTTTGGGCTCTGGAAACACCATATATTTT	CASSPGTVLGSGNTIYF
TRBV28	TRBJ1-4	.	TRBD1	TGTGCCAGCAGCCTCAGGGGGCGGGAGGAAAAACTGTTTTTT	CASSLRGREEKLFF
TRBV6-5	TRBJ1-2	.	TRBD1	TGTGCCAGCAGGGTTACAGGGGGTGGCTACACCTTC	CASRVTGGGYTF
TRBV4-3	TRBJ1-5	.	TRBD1	TGCGCCAGCAGCCAAGATGACAGGGGGTTTCAGCCCCAGCATTTT	CASSQDDRGFQPQHF
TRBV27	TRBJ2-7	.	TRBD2	TGTGCCAGCAGTTTGGGGACTAGCGGTTTTAGACCTTCAGGCGAGCAGTACTTC	CASSLGTSGFRPSGEQYF
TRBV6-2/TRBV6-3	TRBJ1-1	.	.	TGTGCCAGCAGTTACTCGCGGGCTACTGAAGCTTTCTTT	CASSYSRATEAFF
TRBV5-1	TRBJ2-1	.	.	TGCGCCAGCAGCACGGTGGACATCGAATACAATGAGCAGTTCTTC	CASSTVDIEYNEQFF
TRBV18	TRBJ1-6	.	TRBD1	TGTGCCAGCTCACTAGGACAGGGTTATTCACCCCTCCACTTT	CASSLGQGYSPLHF
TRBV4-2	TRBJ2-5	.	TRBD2	TGTGCCAGCAGCCAAGGGACTAGCGGGAGGCAAGAGACCCAGTACTTC	CASSQGTSGRQETQYF
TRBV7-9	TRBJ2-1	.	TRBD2	TGTGCCAGCAGCTTAGGTGGGACTAGCGGGAGAGAGCAGTTCTTC	CASSLGGTSGREQFF
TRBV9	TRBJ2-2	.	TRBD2	TGTGCCAGCAGCGAGAGCGGGATCACCGGGGAGCTGTTTTTT	CASSESGITGELFF
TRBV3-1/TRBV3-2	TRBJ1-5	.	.	TGTGCCAGCAGCCAAGATCGGGGGGGGAGCAATCAGCCCCAGCATTTT	CASSQDRGGSNQPQHF
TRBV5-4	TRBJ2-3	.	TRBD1	TGTGCCAGCAGCGAAAGAACAGGGGGTCCTGTGAGAGATACGCAGTATTTT	CASSERTGGPVRDTQYF
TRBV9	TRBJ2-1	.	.	TGTGCCAGCAGCGTAGCAAAGGGGATCTACAATGAGCAGTTCTTC	CASSVAKGIYNEQFF
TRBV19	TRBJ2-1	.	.	TGTGCCAGTAATGCGATCTCCTACAATGAGCAGTTCTTC	CASNAISYNEQFF
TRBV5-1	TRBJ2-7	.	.	TGCGCCAGCAGCTTGACAGCCTACGAGCAGTACTTC	CASSLTAYEQYF
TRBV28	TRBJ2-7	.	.	TGTGCCAGCAGTACGCCAGGGCAGGCCAGCTCCTACGAGCAGTACTTC	CASSTPGQASSYEQYF
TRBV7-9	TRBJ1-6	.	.	TGTGCCAGCAGCCTCTTGGGGGGGGATAATTCACCCCTCCACTTT	CASSLLGGDNSPLHF
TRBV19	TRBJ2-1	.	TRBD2	TGTGCCAGTAGTGTGACTAGCGGGACCCACAATGAGCAGTTCTTC	CASSVTSGTHNEQFF
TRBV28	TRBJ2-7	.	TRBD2	TGTGCCACCACGACTTACGGGAGGGCTTACGAGCAGTACTTC	CATTTYGRAYEQYF
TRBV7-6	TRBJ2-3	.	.	TGTGCCAGTCGCCCTACGGAGGATTCTGCAGATACGCAGTATTTT	CASRPTEDSADTQYF
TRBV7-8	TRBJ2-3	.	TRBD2	TGTGCCAGCAGCTCGCCAGCGGGGTTCACAGATACGCAGTATTTT	CASSSPAGFTDTQYF
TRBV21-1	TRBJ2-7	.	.	TGTGCCAGCAGCAGCCTCTACAGGGTCCCCTACGAGCAGTACTTC	CASSSLYRVPYEQYF
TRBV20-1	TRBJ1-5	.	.	TGCAGTGCTAGTTTTCAGACTCTCCAGCATTTT	CSASFQTLQHF